These 6 T cell receptor beta chains share one sample of origin, sequenced in a study of control samples from healthy donors and cancer patients. Some clones are missing from TCRdb's copy, which holds only in-frame ones; the method was immunoSEQ multiplex PCR. This table holds approximately 110,000 clones, about 83% found once. The sequencing input was blood. Source of these receptors: a woman in her 50s in good health.

The chain links TRBV7-6 to TRBJ2-7; 12 bases match TRBD2. This CDR3 spans 14 amino acids. Per the germline V gene, CDR1 is SGHVS and CDR2 is FNYEAQ. The V gene end was trimmed by 5 bases and the J gene end by 4 bases; junction bases not matched to a gene: 3. CDR3 loop: CASSATSGGYEQYF. The CDR3 DNA reads TGTGCCAGCAGCGCGACTAGCGGGGGTTACGAGCAGTACTTC. The variable domain in full, with the rest retrieved from reference TRBV7-6 and TRBJ2-7, is GAGVSQSPRYKVTKRGQDVALRCDPISGHVSLYWYRQALGQGPEFLTYFNYEAQQDKSGLPNDRFSAERPEGSISTLTIQRTEQRDSAMYRCASSATSGGYEQYFGPGTRLTVT.

V and J are TRBV2 and TRBJ2-7, with TRBD2 matching 9 bases. The J call may be faulty, since TRBJ2-5 better matches the DNA end. Germline loops: CDR1 SNHLY, CDR2 FYNNEI. CDR3 length: 16 amino acids. The CDR3: CASSDIPGLAQETQYF. The CDR3 DNA is TGTGCCAGCAGCGATATCCCGGGACTAGCACAAGAGACCCAGTACTTC.

The V call is TRBV19, the J call TRBJ2-2; 8 bases align to TRBD1. The CDR3 contains 15 residues. V gave up 9 bases and J gave up 5 bases; unmatched junction bases: 11. Germline CDR1 LNHDA, CDR2 SQIVND (reference sequence). For the CDR3, the DNA is TGTGCCAGCTATGCCCGGACAGGGCGGACCGGGGAGCTGTTTTTT. Its protein is CASYARTGRTGELFF.

CDR3 region: CASSFDRTGELFF. The CDR3 coding sequence is TGTGCCAGCAGCTTTGACAGGACCGGGGAGCTGTTTTTT. The chain links TRBV12-3 or TRBV12-4 to TRBJ2-2, with D possibly being TRBD1 (6 bases). The V gene lost 6 bases and the J gene lost 5 bases, with 10 bases spanning the gap. This CDR3 is 13 amino acids long.

The rearrangement joins TRBV9 to TRBJ2-3; D is perhaps TRBD1 or TRBD2 (5 bases each). The CDR3 is made up of 15 amino acids. Germline V CDR1 and CDR2: SGDLS, YYNGEE. The V end lost 0 bases, the J end lost 5 bases, and 13 bases lay between the germline ends. CDR3 loop: CASSVGGWLRDTQYF. For the CDR3, the DNA is TGTGCCAGCAGCGTAGGGGGGTGGTTAAGAGATACGCAGTATTTT.

A remark on this clone: Other nucleotide sequences from this sample produce the same CDR3. The CDR3 DNA reads as TGTGCCAGCAGCAAGTGGACTAGCGGCACAGATACGCAGTATTTT. It translates to CASSKWTSGTDTQYF. V is TRBV11-2 and J is TRBJ2-3; 9 positions match TRBD2. J gave up 1 base and V 5 bases, and 4 bases lay outside the gene matches. Germline V gives CDR1 SGHAT, CDR2 FQNNGV. CDR3 size: 15 residues.